The TCR beta chain under discussion was sequenced for a study of T cells in Graves' hyperthyroidism and ophthalmopathy. Germline assignment: CDR1 SGHVS and CDR2 FNYEAQ. V gave up 5 bases and J gave up 8 bases, with 16 bases separating them. CDR3 length: 15 amino acids. The TCR beta CDR3 regions underwent amplification using RNA transcripts as the source. In the first-round RT-PCR of the TCR CDR3, the HTBI primer set was used. TCRdb re-analysed the multiplex PCR reads in MiXCR, keeping a single row per CDR3 protein. The table lists a few hundred thousand distinct CDR3 sequences, around 20% of them singletons, with 40% in the top ten.

The sequenced sample was blood. The clonotype originates from a man younger than 35 with Graves' ophthalmopathy. The chain carries TRBV7-6 and TRBJ1-6; D is undetermined. CDR3 residues: CASSPSWGEDSPLHF. For the CDR3, the DNA is TGTGCCAGCAGCCCCAGCTGGGGAGAGGATTCACCCCTCCACTTT.